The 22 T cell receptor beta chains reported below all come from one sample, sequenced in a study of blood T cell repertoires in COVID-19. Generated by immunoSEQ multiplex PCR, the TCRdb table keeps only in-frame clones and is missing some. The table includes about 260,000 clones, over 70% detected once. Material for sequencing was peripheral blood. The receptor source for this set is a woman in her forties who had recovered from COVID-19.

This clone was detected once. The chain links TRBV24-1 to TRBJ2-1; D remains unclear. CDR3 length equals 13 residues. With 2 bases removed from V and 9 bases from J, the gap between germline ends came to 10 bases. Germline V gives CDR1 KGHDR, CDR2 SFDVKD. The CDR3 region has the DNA TGTGCCACCAGTGATTCATCAGCAGGTGAGCAGTTCTTC. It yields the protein CATSDSSAGEQFF.

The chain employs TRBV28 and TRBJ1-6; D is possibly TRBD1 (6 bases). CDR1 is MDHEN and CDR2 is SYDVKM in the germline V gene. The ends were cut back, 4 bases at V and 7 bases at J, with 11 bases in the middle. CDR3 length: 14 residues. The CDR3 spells CASSWTVRNSPLHF. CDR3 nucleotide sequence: TGTGCCAGCAGTTGGACAGTTCGCAATTCACCCCTCCACTTT.

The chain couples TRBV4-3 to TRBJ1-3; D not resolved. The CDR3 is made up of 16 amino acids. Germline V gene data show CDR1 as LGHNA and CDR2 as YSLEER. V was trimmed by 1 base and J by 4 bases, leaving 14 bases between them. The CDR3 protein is CASSQGLVSLGNTIYF. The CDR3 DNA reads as TGCGCCAGCAGCCAAGGGCTAGTCTCCCTCGGAAACACCATATATTTT.

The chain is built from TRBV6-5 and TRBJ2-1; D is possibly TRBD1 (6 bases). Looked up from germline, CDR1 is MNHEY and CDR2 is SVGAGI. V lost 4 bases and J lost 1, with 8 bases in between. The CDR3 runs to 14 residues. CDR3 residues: CASSSTGSYNEQFF. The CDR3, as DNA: TGTGCCAGCAGTTCCACAGGGTCCTACAATGAGCAGTTCTTC.

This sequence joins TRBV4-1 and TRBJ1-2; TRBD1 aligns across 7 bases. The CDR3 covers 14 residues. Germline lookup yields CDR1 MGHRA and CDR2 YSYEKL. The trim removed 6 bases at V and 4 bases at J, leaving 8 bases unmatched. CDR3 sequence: CASSSPGQLYGYTF. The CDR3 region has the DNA TGCGCCAGCAGTTCCCCGGGACAGCTCTATGGCTACACCTTC.

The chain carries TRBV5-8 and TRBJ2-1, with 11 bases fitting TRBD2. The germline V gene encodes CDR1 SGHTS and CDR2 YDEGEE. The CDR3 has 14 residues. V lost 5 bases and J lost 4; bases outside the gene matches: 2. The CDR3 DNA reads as TGTGCCAGCAGACTAGCGGGGGTTTACAATGAGCAGTTCTTC. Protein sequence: CASRLAGVYNEQFF.

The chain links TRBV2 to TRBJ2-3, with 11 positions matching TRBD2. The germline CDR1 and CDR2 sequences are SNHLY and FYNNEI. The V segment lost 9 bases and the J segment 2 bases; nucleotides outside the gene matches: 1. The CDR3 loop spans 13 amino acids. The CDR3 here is CARTSGATDTQYF. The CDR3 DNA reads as TGTGCCAGGACTAGCGGGGCCACAGATACGCAGTATTTT. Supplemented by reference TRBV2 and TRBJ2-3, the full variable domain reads EPEVTQTPSHQVTQMGQEVILRCVPISNHLYFYWYRQILGQKVEFLVSFYNNEISEKSEIFDDQFSVERPDGSNFTLKIRSTKLEDSAMYFCARTSGATDTQYFGPGTRLTVL.

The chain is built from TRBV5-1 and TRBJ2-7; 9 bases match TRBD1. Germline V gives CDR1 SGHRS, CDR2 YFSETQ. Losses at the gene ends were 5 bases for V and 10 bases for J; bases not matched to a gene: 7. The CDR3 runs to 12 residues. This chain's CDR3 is CASRTGTGKQYF. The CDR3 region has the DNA TGCGCCAGCAGGACCGGGACAGGGAAACAGTACTTC.

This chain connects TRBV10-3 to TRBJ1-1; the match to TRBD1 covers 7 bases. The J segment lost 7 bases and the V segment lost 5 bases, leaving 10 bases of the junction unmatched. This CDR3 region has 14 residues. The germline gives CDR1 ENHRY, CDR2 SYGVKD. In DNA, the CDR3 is TGTGCCATCAGTAGTACAGGGGTTTATAATGAAGCTTTCTTT. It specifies CAISSTGVYNEAFF.

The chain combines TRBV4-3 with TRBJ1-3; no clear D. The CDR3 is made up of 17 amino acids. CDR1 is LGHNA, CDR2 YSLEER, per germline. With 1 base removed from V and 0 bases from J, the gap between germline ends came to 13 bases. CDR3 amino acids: CASSQGGGRTSGNTIYF. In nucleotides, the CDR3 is TGCGCCAGCAGCCAAGGGGGAGGGCGGACCTCTGGAAACACCATATATTTT.

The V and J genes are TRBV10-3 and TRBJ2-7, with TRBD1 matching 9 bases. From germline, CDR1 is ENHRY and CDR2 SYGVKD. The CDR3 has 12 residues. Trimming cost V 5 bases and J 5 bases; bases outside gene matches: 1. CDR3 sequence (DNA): TGTGCCATCAGTCGGACAGGGGACGAGCAGTACTTC. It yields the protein CAISRTGDEQYF.

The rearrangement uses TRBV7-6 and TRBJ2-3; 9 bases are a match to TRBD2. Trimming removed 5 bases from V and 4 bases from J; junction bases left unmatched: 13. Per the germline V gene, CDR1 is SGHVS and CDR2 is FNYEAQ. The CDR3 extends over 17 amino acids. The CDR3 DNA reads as TGTGCCAGCAGCCCCCAGGGGCTAGCGGGGAGGTCAGATACGCAGTATTTT. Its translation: CASSPQGLAGRSDTQYF.

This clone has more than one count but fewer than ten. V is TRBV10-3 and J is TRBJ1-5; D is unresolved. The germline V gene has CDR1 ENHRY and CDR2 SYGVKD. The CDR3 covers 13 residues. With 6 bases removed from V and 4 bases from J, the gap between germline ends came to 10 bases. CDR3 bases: TGTGCCATCAGCCGGGAAATTAATCAGCCCCAGCATTTT. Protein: CAISREINQPQHF.

CDR3 DNA: TGTGCCAGCAGCGTTGACAGGGACCAGCCCCAGCATTTT. As protein: CASSVDRDQPQHF. V is TRBV9 and J is TRBJ1-5; 7 bases map to TRBD1. Germline trimming cut 2 bases from V and 7 bases from J; bases unmatched to any gene: 3. CDR3 length: 13 residues. Germline CDR1 SGDLS, CDR2 YYNGEE.

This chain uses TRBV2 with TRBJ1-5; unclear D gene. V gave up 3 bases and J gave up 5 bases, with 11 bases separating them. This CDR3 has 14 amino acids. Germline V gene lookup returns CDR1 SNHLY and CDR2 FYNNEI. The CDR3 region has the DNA TGTGCCAGCAGTGATACAGAAAAGGATCAGCCCCAGCATTTT. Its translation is CASSDTEKDQPQHF.

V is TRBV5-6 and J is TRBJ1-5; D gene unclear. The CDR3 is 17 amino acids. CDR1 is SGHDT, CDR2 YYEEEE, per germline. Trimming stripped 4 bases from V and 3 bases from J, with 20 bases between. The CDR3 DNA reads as TGTGCCAGCAGCCAGAGTAGAGGGAGGAGTGTCAATCAGCCCCAGCATTTT. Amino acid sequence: CASSQSRGRSVNQPQHF. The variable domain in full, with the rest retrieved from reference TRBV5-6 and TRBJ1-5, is DAGVTQSPTHLIKTRGQQVTLRCSPKSGHDTVSWYQQALGQGPQFIFQYYEEEERQRGNFPDRFSGHQFPNYSSELNVNALLLGDSALYLCASSQSRGRSVNQPQHFGDGTRLSIL.

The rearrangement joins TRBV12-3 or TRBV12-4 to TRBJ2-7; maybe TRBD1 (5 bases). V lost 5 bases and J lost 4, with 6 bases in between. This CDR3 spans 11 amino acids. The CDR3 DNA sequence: TGTGCCAGCAGTAGACAGTACGAGCAGTACTTC. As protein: CASSRQYEQYF.

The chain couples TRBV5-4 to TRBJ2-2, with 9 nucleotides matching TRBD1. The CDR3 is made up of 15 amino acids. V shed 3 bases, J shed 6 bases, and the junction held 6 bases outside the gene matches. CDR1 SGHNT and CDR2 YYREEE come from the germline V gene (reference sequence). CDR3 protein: CASSSTGGGAGELFF. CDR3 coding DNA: TGTGCCAGCAGCTCGACAGGGGGTGGGGCCGGGGAGCTGTTTTTT.

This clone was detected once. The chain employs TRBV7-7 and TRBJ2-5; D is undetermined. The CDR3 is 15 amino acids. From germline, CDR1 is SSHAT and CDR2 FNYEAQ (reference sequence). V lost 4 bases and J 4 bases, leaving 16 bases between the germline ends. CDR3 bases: TGTGCCAGCAGCTCACCTCATTCGGGTTTAGAGACCCAGTACTTC. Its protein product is CASSSPHSGLETQYF.

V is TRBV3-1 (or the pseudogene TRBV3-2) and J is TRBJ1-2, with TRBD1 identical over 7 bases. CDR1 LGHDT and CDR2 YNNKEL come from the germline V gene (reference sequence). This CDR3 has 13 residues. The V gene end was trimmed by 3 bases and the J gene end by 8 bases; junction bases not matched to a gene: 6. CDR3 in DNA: TGTGCCAGCAGCCACGGACAGGCGGGCGGCTACACCTTC. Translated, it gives CASSHGQAGGYTF.

As DNA, the CDR3 is TGTGCCTGGACAGACAGGGGGACCCTATACGAGCAGTACTTC. It yields the protein CAWTDRGTLYEQYF. The V call is TRBV30, the J call TRBJ2-7, with 9 nucleotides matching TRBD1. The CDR3 runs to 14 residues. V shed 4 bases, J shed 4 bases, and the junction held 8 bases outside the gene matches. Germline V gene sequence: CDR1 GTSNPN, CDR2 SVGIG (reference sequence). Looking up the rest from reference TRBV30 and TRBJ2-7 gives the full variable domain: SQTIHQWPATLVQPVGSPLSLECTVEGTSNPNLYWYRQAAGRGLQLLFYSVGIGQISSEVPQNLSASRPQDRQFILSSKKLLLSDSGFYLCAWTDRGTLYEQYFGPGTRLTVT.

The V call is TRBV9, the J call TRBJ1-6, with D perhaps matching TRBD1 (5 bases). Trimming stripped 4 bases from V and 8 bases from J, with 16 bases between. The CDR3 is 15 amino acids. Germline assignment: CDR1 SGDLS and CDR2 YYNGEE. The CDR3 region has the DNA TGTGCCAGCAGCCAACGGGGGGGTGAGGATTCACCCCTCCACTTT. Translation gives CASSQRGGEDSPLHF.